The sample holds a few counts of the clone carrying this T cell receptor beta chain. No antigen is known for it. Other nucleotide sequences from this sample produce the same CDR3. Only in-frame clones appear in the TCRdb table, and some are missing; sequencing was by immunoSEQ multiplex PCR. In the table there are 80,000 to 95,000 clones, about 90% of which are singletons. Trimming took off 0 bases at V and 1 base at J, with 7 bases between the two ends. This CDR3 has 15 amino acids. The germline gives CDR1 MGHDK, CDR2 SYGVNS. This specimen comes from a study of graft-versus-host responses after intestinal transplantation. Study-level results: Within allografts, high graft-versus-host to host-versus-graft clonal ratios were seen among patients with graft-donor T cell macrochimerism. Some GvH clones were seen earlier in gut or blood, suggesting intestinal origin. HvG clone declines early post-transplant were associated with peak circulating GvH levels.

The TCR originated in a human donor who received an intestinal transplant. The material was unstimulated CD8+ T cells sorted from spleen or lymph node cells, obtained before intestinal transplant. The V and J genes are TRBV25-1 and TRBJ1-5, with D unresolved. This chain's CDR3 is CASSEYAGSNQPQHF. The CDR3 DNA reads as TGTGCCAGCAGTGAATATGCCGGGAGCAATCAGCCCCAGCATTTT.